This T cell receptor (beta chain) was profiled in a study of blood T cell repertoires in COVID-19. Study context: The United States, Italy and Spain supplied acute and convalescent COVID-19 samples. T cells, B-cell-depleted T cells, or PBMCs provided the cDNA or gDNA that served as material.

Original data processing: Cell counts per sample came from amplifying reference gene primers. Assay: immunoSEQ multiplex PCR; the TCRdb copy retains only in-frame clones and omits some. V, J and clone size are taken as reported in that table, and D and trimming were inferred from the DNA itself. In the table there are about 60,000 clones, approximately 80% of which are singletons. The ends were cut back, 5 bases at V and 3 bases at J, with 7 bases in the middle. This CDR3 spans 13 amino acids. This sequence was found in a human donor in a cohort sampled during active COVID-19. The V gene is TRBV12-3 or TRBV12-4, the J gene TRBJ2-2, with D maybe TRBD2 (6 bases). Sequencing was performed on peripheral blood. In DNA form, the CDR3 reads TGTGCCAGCAGTAGGGAGGACACCGGGGAGCTGTTTTTT. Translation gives CASSREDTGELFF.